The table lists the clone carrying this TCR beta chain with a count of one. The data are from a study of blood T cell repertoires in COVID-19. Germline CDR1 reads SGHTA; CDR2 reads FQGNSA. This CDR3 contains 16 residues. V shed 4 bases, J shed 0 bases, and the junction held 5 bases outside the gene matches. TCRdb's table, derived via immunoSEQ multiplex PCR, lists solely in-frame clones and lacks some. The sample comprises some 49,000 clones, roughly 80% of which are singletons, and 10% to 15% rests with the top ten. The TCR originated in a human donor in a cohort sampled during active COVID-19. This chain links TRBV7-2 with TRBJ2-1; 8 bases agree with TRBD1. The sequenced sample consisted of peripheral blood. This chain's CDR3 is CASSYRQGSSYNEQFF. Written as DNA, the CDR3 is TGTGCCAGCAGCTACCGACAGGGGAGCTCCTACAATGAGCAGTTCTTC.